This T cell receptor beta chain was captured by sequencing in a study of cytomegalovirus exposure and HLA in healthy donors. Overall study results and limits: Earlier analysis found most TCR beta V segments productive about 87% or about 30% of the time. Researchers reported in a later analysis that a missense DCLRE1C variant was tied to TCR beta V- and J-gene trimming.

The primer mix had 60 Vbeta and 13 Jbeta primers. This table comes from immunoSEQ multiplex PCR, and its TCRdb copy is limited to in-frame clones, with some not included. Of about 120,000 clones listed, 77% are singletons. Trimming took off 5 bases at V and 3 bases at J, with 14 bases between the two ends. This CDR3 comprises 14 residues. Germline loops: CDR1 LNHDA, CDR2 SQIVND (reference sequence). Note on this clone: Its antigen is not known.

This clonotype was obtained from a man aged 35 to 55 in good health and CMV-seropositive. V and J are TRBV19 and TRBJ2-7, with D possibly TRBD1 on 6 matching bases. Sequencing used PBMCs. The CDR3 DNA follows: TGTGCCAGTAGTTCCGAGACAGGTCTCTACGAGCAGTACTTC. This codes for CASSSETGLYEQYF. The complete variable domain, with remaining parts taken from reference TRBV19 and TRBJ2-7, reads DGGITQSPKYLFRKEGQNVTLSCEQNLNHDAMYWYRQDPGQGLRLIYYSQIVNDFQKGDIAEGYSVSREKKESFPLTVTSAQKNPTAFYLCASSSETGLYEQYFGPGTRLTVT.